Below are 25 T cell receptor beta chains sequenced from a single sample in a study of T-cell reconstitution after alpha-beta-depleted transplantation in children. TCRbeta library construction was performed incorporating unique molecular identifiers. MiXCR, applied by TCRdb to the PCR reads, yields one record per CDR3 protein. This table holds more than 200,000 distinct CDR3 sequences, roughly a quarter found once. This specimen consisted of PBMCs, mostly from graft donor cells, obtained 360 days after TCRalphabeta/CD19-depleted stem cell transplant. The receptors stem from a female patient between 2 and 15 years old who had a stem cell transplant for congenital amegakaryocytic thrombocytopenia, so the T cells may come from the graft donor.

The rearrangement joins TRBV20-1 to TRBJ2-3, with D possibly called TRBD1 or TRBD2 (5 bases each). Trimming took off 3 bases at V and 5 bases at J, with 21 bases between the two ends. Looked up from germline, CDR1 is DFQATT and CDR2 is SNEGSKA (reference sequence). The CDR3 totals 16 residues. The CDR3 spells CSASPQGTAWVDTQYF. In nucleotides, the CDR3 is TGCAGTGCTAGCCCACAAGGGACGGCCTGGGTAGATACGCAGTATTTT.

This clonotype showed up many times. This chain links TRBV5-1 with TRBJ2-7, with D possibly matching TRBD2 (6 bases). With 2 bases removed from V and 4 bases from J, the gap between germline ends came to 13 bases. The CDR3 runs 14 residues. Germline loops: CDR1 SGHRS, CDR2 YFSETQ. CDR3 coding DNA: TGCGCCAGCAGCTTTGCGGGGAACGAATACGAGCAGTACTTC. Translating it yields CASSFAGNEYEQYF.

Many counts were recorded for this clonotype. This chain joins TRBV12-3 or TRBV12-4 and TRBJ2-7; D call uncertain. This CDR3 region has 13 residues. The V gene lost 3 bases and the J gene lost 2 bases, with 8 bases spanning the gap. The DNA for the CDR3 is TGTGCCAGCAGTTTGTCCAGAGCCTACGAGCAGTACTTC. Its protein product is CASSLSRAYEQYF.

The rearrangement uses TRBV12-3 or TRBV12-4 and TRBJ2-2, with a possible D match to TRBD2 (5 bases). This CDR3 is built from 14 residues. Trimming stripped 1 base from V and 3 bases from J, with 6 bases between. CDR3 amino acids: CASSLGGYTGELFF. In DNA, the CDR3 is TGTGCCAGCAGTTTAGGCGGGTACACCGGGGAGCTGTTTTTT.

This chain links TRBV6-5 with TRBJ1-4, with TRBD1 matching over 7 bases. V dropped 4 bases and J dropped 8; count of bases not matched to a gene: 7. Germline CDR1 is MNHEY and CDR2 is SVGAGI. The CDR3 is made up of 14 amino acids. CDR3 amino acids: CASSWRDSQEKLFF. CDR3 DNA: TGTGCCAGCAGTTGGAGGGACAGTCAGGAAAAACTGTTTTTT.

This clonotype has just a few counts. CDR3 nucleotide sequence: TGTGCCAGCAGCTTAAAATCTGGAAACACCATATATTTT. Encoded protein: CASSLKSGNTIYF. This rearrangement joins TRBV7-3 to TRBJ1-3; the D is unclear. Trimming removed 1 base at V and 1 base at J, with 2 bases between. CDR3 size: 13 residues. The germline CDR1 and CDR2 sequences are SGHTA and FQGTGA.

In this sample, this clonotype turned up a few times. The V gene is TRBV20-1, the J gene TRBJ2-1; D unresolved. The CDR3 is 14 residues long. Germline V CDR1 and CDR2: DFQATT, SNEGSKA (reference sequence). Trimming left V 3 bases short and J 4 bases short, with 13 bases between. The CDR3 DNA reads as TGCAGTGCTAGGCCCGGCGGCCCTTACAATGAGCAGTTCTTC. This gives the protein CSARPGGPYNEQFF.

This clonotype occurred a few times. The chain links TRBV28 to TRBJ1-4; the match to TRBD1 covers 7 bases. Per the germline V gene, CDR1 is MDHEN and CDR2 is SYDVKM. Trimming took 8 bases from V and 0 from J; bases not matched to a gene: 18. The CDR3 loop spans 19 amino acids. Here the CDR3 reads CASHTSAGTADATNEKLFF. The DNA of the CDR3 is TGTGCCAGCCATACTTCAGCCGGGACAGCGGATGCAACTAATGAAAAACTGTTTTTT.

This clonotype was observed a few times. The chain is built from TRBV29-1 and TRBJ2-5; possible D gene TRBD2, 5 bases. Trimming took off 3 bases at V and 2 bases at J, with 10 bases between the two ends. The germline gives CDR1 SQVTM, CDR2 ANQGSEA. This CDR3 region has 13 residues. CDR3 sequence: CSVDGGSQETQYF. CDR3 bases: TGCAGCGTTGACGGAGGATCACAAGAGACCCAGTACTTC.

The J gene is TRBJ2-7, the V gene TRBV10-3; tentatively, D is TRBD1 (6 bases). The CDR3 contains 14 residues. CDR1 and CDR2 from the germline V gene are ENHRY and SYGVKD. The V gene lost 10 bases and the J gene lost 0 bases, with 16 bases spanning the gap. Here the CDR3 DNA reads TGTGCCACGCGGACAGAGAGGAGCTCCTACGAGCAGTACTTC. This sequence encodes CATRTERSSYEQYF.

As to this clonotype: The CDR3 does not close with the conserved phenylalanine or tryptophan, likely indicating a read error. The rearrangement joins TRBV5-6 to TRBJ1-3; a weak D match, TRBD1 (6 bases). Germline V gene lookup returns CDR1 SGHDT and CDR2 YYEEEE. V dropped 2 bases and J dropped 5 bases, with 11 bases sitting between them. The CDR3 has 14 residues. The CDR3 sequence: CASSFPGARNTIYY. Here the CDR3 DNA reads TGTGCCAGCAGCTTTCCAGGGGCAAGAAACACCATATATTAT.

This clonotype was detected a few times. The V and J genes are TRBV28 and TRBJ2-5; 9 nucleotides line up with TRBD1. CDR1 is MDHEN and CDR2 is SYDVKM in the germline V gene. The CDR3 extends over 16 amino acids. V lost 5 bases to trimming and J lost 4 bases; unmatched junction nucleotides: 11. The CDR3 here is CASSGAGTGFRETQYF. CDR3 coding DNA: TGTGCCAGCAGTGGGGCAGGGACAGGGTTCCGAGAGACCCAGTACTTC.

The V call is TRBV10-3, the J call TRBJ2-7; 10 bases line up with TRBD2. This CDR3 is 16 amino acids long. The germline CDR1 and CDR2 sequences are ENHRY and SYGVKD. The J segment lost 2 bases and the V segment lost 2 bases, leaving 6 bases of the junction unmatched. For the CDR3, the DNA is TGTGCCATCAGTGAGGGAGGGCTAGCGGGGGCCTACGAGCAGTACTTC. Encoded protein: CAISEGGLAGAYEQYF.

The chain is built from TRBV28 and TRBJ2-3; D might be TRBD1 (5 bases). Trimming cost V 11 bases and J 1 base, with 19 bases left between them. The germline V gene has CDR1 MDHEN and CDR2 SYDVKM. The length of the CDR3 is 15 residues. Here the CDR3 DNA reads TGTGCCGTCCGCGGTAGGGGCCGAGGCACAGATACGCAGTATTTT. Translated: CAVRGRGRGTDTQYF.

This clonotype has just a few counts. The rearrangement uses TRBV20-1 and TRBJ2-7, with 10 positions matching TRBD1. The CDR3 is made up of 15 amino acids. The V gene's germline CDR1 is DFQATT and CDR2 SNEGSKA (reference sequence). J lost 5 bases, V lost 5 bases, and 12 bases had no gene match. The CDR3 coding sequence is TGCAGTGCTGGAATTCTGGGACAGGGGACGAACGAGCAGTACTTC. Amino acids: CSAGILGQGTNEQYF.

The rearrangement joins TRBV6-2 or TRBV6-3 to TRBJ1-2, with TRBD1 as a possible D gene (5 bases). Trimming pared 5 bases from V and 7 bases from J, leaving 14 bases between. The germline CDR1 and CDR2 sequences are MNHEY and SVGEGT. This CDR3 is built from 13 residues. The CDR3 sequence is CASSPDRVSGYTF. The CDR3 DNA sequence: TGTGCCAGCAGTCCAGACAGAGTATCTGGCTACACCTTC.

The CDR3 coding sequence is TGTGCCAGCAGTTTGCAGGGCTGGGGATCACCCCTCCACTTT. Residues: CASSLQGWGSPLHF. V and J are TRBV12-3 or TRBV12-4 and TRBJ1-6, with D possibly being TRBD1 (5 bases). This CDR3 has 14 residues. Trimming took 3 bases from V and 10 from J, leaving 13 bases between them.

CDR3 in amino acids: CASSQMASGSPNTGELFF. CDR3 nucleotides: TGCGCCAGCAGCCAAATGGCTAGCGGGAGCCCTAACACCGGGGAGCTGTTTTTT. V gene TRBV4-1 combines with J gene TRBJ2-2; 10 bases match TRBD2. The CDR3 sequence is 18 residues long. From germline, CDR1 is MGHRA and CDR2 YSYEKL. Trimming cost V 2 bases and J 2 bases; bases outside gene matches: 8.

This rearrangement joins TRBV4-3 to TRBJ1-5; 10 nucleotides match TRBD1. Germline CDR1 is LGHNA and CDR2 is YSLEER. Germline trimming cut 4 bases from V and 5 bases from J; bases unmatched to any gene: 11. The CDR3 has 17 amino acids. In nucleotides, the CDR3 is TGCGCCAGCAGCCCGATACCGGGACAGGGGAGGCATCAGCCCCAGCATTTT. Its translation is CASSPIPGQGRHQPQHF.

The rearrangement uses TRBV29-1 and TRBJ2-7, with 7 bases identical to TRBD1. Trimming at V came to 7 bases and at J to 7 bases, leaving 7 bases not matched to a gene. Per germline, CDR1 SQVTM and CDR2 ANQGSEA. The CDR3 is made up of 11 amino acids. The CDR3 bases are TGCAGCGCGGGACAGTTAAAGGAGCAGTACTTC. Residues: CSAGQLKEQYF.

The rearrangement joins TRBV5-1 to TRBJ2-7; D is possibly TRBD1 or TRBD2 (5 bases each). Trimming shortened V by 2 bases and J by 0 bases, and 15 bases separated the two germline ends. This CDR3 contains 16 residues. Germline-derived CDR1 and CDR2 are SGHRS and YFSETQ. This CDR3 reads CASSFYGGMSSYEQYF. In DNA form, the CDR3 reads TGCGCCAGCAGCTTCTATGGGGGTATGAGCTCCTACGAGCAGTACTTC.

The V and J genes are TRBV5-1 and TRBJ2-3; tentatively, D is TRBD2 (6 bases). The CDR3 loop spans 16 amino acids. V was shortened by 3 bases and J by 2 bases, with 16 bases between the two germline ends. Germline V gene data show CDR1 as SGHRS and CDR2 as YFSETQ. This CDR3 reads CASSSLATQITDTQYF. In nucleotides, the CDR3 is TGCGCCAGCAGCTCGCTAGCGACCCAGATCACAGATACGCAGTATTTT.

This clonotype was recorded a few times. The rearrangement joins TRBV20-1 to TRBJ2-1, with TRBD2 matching 7 bases. The V gene's germline CDR1 is DFQATT and CDR2 SNEGSKA (reference sequence). V shed 3 bases, J shed 8 bases, and the junction held 7 bases outside the gene matches. The CDR3 is made up of 13 amino acids. The CDR3 reads CSASSGGPDEQFF. CDR3 in DNA: TGCAGTGCTAGTTCGGGAGGTCCAGATGAGCAGTTCTTC.

This clonotype was recorded a few times. V and J are TRBV29-1 and TRBJ2-1, with D perhaps TRBD1 (6 bases). Trimming pared 3 bases from V and 0 bases from J, leaving 6 bases between. The CDR3 has 13 residues. Germline values: CDR1 SQVTM, CDR2 ANQGSEA. The CDR3 DNA sequence: TGCAGCGTTGAGGACAGCTCCTACAATGAGCAGTTCTTC. Residues: CSVEDSSYNEQFF.

This clonotype has a handful of counts. This chain links TRBV7-9 with TRBJ1-2; TRBD1 aligns across 11 bases. CDR3 length: 16 amino acids. From germline, CDR1 is SEHNR and CDR2 FQNEAQ (reference sequence). J was trimmed by 5 bases and V by 4 bases; bases with no gene match: 9. CDR3 loop: CASSSFPGQGDYGYTF. The CDR3 nucleotides are TGTGCCAGCAGCTCCTTTCCGGGACAGGGGGATTATGGCTACACCTTC.